The 3 T cell receptor beta chains below were found in one sample sequenced in a study of CD8 T cells in ankylosing spondylitis. TCRdb recomputed calls from the 5' RACE reads with MiXCR, one row per CDR3 protein. There are 30,000 or so distinct CDR3 sequences in the sample; nearly 5.5% occur only once, and around 1.9% lies in the top ten. The source material was blood, either unsorted or a sorted T cell fraction (not recorded which). These receptors all stem from a female donor with ankylosing spondylitis or in good health (not recorded which).

Regarding this clonotype: Just one base apart from a much larger clone, this may be a read error. The CDR3 does not close with the conserved phenylalanine or tryptophan, likely indicating a read error. The chain uses TRBV9 and TRBJ2-2, with 10 bases matching TRBD1. CDR1 and CDR2 (germline): SGDLS, YYNGEE. The V segment lost 4 bases and the J segment 5 bases; nucleotides outside the gene matches: 5. This CDR3 is 15 amino acids long. CDR3 protein: CASSFRQGATGELFI. CDR3 sequence (DNA): TGTGCCAGCAGCTTTCGACAGGGGGCAACCGGGGAGCTGTTTATT.

V and J are TRBV9 and TRBJ1-2; D call uncertain. The V end was cut by 0 bases, the J end by 5 bases, with 11 bases between. CDR1 and CDR2 (germline): SGDLS, YYNGEE. This CDR3 is built from 14 residues. The CDR3 sequence: CASSVDIHRYGYTF. In DNA, the CDR3 is TGTGCCAGCAGCGTAGACATACATCGGTATGGCTACACCTTC.

In this sample, this clonotype turned up many times. This chain uses TRBV9 with TRBJ2-2; D is unresolved. The V gene's germline CDR1 is SGDLS and CDR2 YYNGEE. Trimming took off 0 bases at V and 5 bases at J, with 8 bases between the two ends. The CDR3 contains 14 residues. In DNA, the CDR3 is TGTGCCAGCAGCGTAGTGGTGGGGACCGGGGAGCTGTTTTTT. It encodes CASSVVVGTGELFF.